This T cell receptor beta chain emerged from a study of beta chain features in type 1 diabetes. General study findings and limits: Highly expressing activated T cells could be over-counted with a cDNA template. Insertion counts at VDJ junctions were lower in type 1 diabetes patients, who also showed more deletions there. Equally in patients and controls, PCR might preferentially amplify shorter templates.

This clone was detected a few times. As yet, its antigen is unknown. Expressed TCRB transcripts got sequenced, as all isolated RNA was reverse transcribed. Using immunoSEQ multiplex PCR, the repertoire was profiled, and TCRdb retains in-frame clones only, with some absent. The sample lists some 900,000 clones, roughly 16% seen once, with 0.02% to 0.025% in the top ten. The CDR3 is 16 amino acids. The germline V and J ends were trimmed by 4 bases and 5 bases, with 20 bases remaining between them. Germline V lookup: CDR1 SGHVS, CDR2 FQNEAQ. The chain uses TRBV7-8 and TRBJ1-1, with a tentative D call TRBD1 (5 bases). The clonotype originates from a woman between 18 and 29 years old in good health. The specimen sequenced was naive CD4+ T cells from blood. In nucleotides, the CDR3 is TGTGCCAGCAGCTCTCGGACACGGGGAGGGATTACTGAAGCTTTCTTT. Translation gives CASSSRTRGGITEAFF.